This T cell receptor beta chain originates from a study of CD8 T cells in ankylosing spondylitis. Points from the study as a whole: In reactive arthritis synovial fluid and blood, some motif variants had been reported before. Reportedly, matched ankylosing spondylitis synovial fluid was significantly enriched for disease-linked clones. For ankylosing spondylitis blood, a TCR beta motif of under ten highly homologous variants appeared characteristic. Relatively scarce in peripheral blood, disease-linked clones were CD8+.

V shed 1 base and J shed 8 bases, with 19 bases lying between them. From germline, CDR1 is LGHDT and CDR2 YNNKEL (reference sequence). CDR3 length equals 16 residues. About this clonotype: The target antigen is unknown.

Quantitative 5'-RACE with molecular barcodes was used to make the TCR beta libraries. TCRdb ran MiXCR on the 5' RACE reads and lists one entry per CDR3 protein. Altogether approximately 150,000 distinct CDR3 sequences are present, 15% to 20% being singletons, with the ten largest covering 30% to 35%. The receptor was isolated from a male donor with ankylosing spondylitis. The chain joins TRBV3-1 to TRBJ2-3; tentative D call: TRBD1 (5 bases). The specimen sequenced was blood, either unsorted or a sorted T cell fraction (not recorded which). The CDR3: CASSQGIGAELGTQYF. The CDR3 DNA reads TGTGCCAGCAGCCAAGGAATAGGGGCGGAGCTCGGTACGCAGTATTTT.